A selection of T cell receptor beta chains follows, all from one sample in a study of OX40 agonist ivuxolimab in advanced cancers. Assay used: immunoSEQ multiplex PCR; TCRdb lists only in-frame clones, some missing. The repertoire includes around 76,000 clones, more than 70% of them detected once, and about a tenth sits in the top ten. Here the sequenced sample was CD4+ or CD8+ T cells sorted from blood, taken in a trial of the OX40 agonist ivuxolimab. The receptor set was obtained from an adult with an advanced solid tumor such as melanoma, head and neck, liver or kidney cancer. CDR3s include the opening cysteine and the closing phenylalanine or tryptophan.

V: TRBV6-1; CDR3: CAISGPSQGDNYGYTF
V: TRBV5-1; CDR3: CASSLTGGETQYF
V: TRBV5-6; CDR3: CASRATGDYGYTF
V: TRBV6-1; CDR3: CASSELNPGYSPLHF
V: TRBV6-5; CDR3: CASSLRGSGASYEQYF
V: TRBV5-8; CDR3: CASSLIRWRGAESSYEQYF
V: TRBV18; CDR3: CASSPPGQLYEQYF
V: TRBV18; CDR3: CASSVGPTYEQYF
V: TRBV5-8; CDR3: CASSSQGVGETQYF
V: TRBV23-1; CDR3: CERAGTNTEAFF
V: TRBV5-1; CDR3: CASGLTGGAYNEQFF
V: TRBV28; CDR3: CASSSTGQGDGETQYF
V: TRBV18; CDR3: CASSQFDRNTIYF
V: TRBV19; CDR3: CASRQMDRADTEAFF
V: TRBV5-4; CDR3: CASSFLLAGGLETQYF